Shown below are 25 T cell receptor beta chains from a single sample sequenced in a study of T cell responses to AZD1222 COVID-19 vaccine. The method was immunoSEQ multiplex PCR; TCRdb's version includes in-frame clones alone and lacks a portion of them. In the table there are 95,000 to 100,000 clones, 70% to 90% of which are singletons. The starting material was peripheral blood, obtained on day 0 of AZD1222 vaccination. These receptors were collected from an adult in good health.

In this sample, this clone turned up a few times. The V call is TRBV27, the J call TRBJ1-5; D is perhaps TRBD1 (5 bases). CDR1 MNHEY and CDR2 SMNVEV come from the germline V gene (reference sequence). This CDR3 is 13 amino acids long. Trimming shortened V by 5 bases and J by 6 bases, and 11 bases separated the two germline ends. The CDR3 DNA reads as TGTGCCAGCAGTCAGGGAAGTCGTCAGCCCCAGCATTTT. It encodes CASSQGSRQPQHF.

V gene TRBV27 combines with J gene TRBJ2-3, with D tentatively TRBD2 (6 bases). This CDR3 has 15 residues. CDR1 and CDR2 (germline): MNHEY, SMNVEV (reference sequence). Trimming removed 7 bases at V and 3 bases at J, with 17 bases between. Written as DNA, the CDR3 is TGTGCCAGCACTTCGGTGGGAGGTTTAACAGATACGCAGTATTTT. Translated, it gives CASTSVGGLTDTQYF.

The J gene is TRBJ1-6, the V gene TRBV12-3 or TRBV12-4, with D unclear. V was pared by 6 bases and J by 7 bases, with 10 bases between. This CDR3 region has 13 residues. Here the CDR3 reads CASSPGGNSPLHF. The CDR3 DNA reads TGTGCCAGCAGCCCCGGAGGGAATTCACCCCTCCACTTT.

The table lists this clone with a count of one. V is TRBV14 and J is TRBJ2-1, with TRBD2 matching over 14 bases. V trimming: 1 base; J trimming: 12 bases; junction bases outside the gene matches: 5. CDR3 length: 15 residues. Germline V lookup: CDR1 SGHDN, CDR2 FVKESK. The CDR3 reads CASSQARLAGGGQFF. Here the CDR3 DNA reads TGTGCCAGCAGCCAAGCGCGACTAGCGGGAGGGGGGCAGTTCTTC.

The J gene is TRBJ2-2, the V gene TRBV5-6; 11 bases agree with TRBD2. V lost 4 bases and J lost 0; bases outside the gene matches: 2. The CDR3 is 16 residues long. Per the germline V gene, CDR1 is SGHDT and CDR2 is YYEEEE. The CDR3 loop reads CASSPLAGANTGELFF. DNA for the CDR3: TGTGCCAGCAGCCCACTAGCGGGGGCGAACACCGGGGAGCTGTTTTTT.

The chain is built from TRBV2 and TRBJ2-1, with D hard to call. Germline CDR1 is SNHLY and CDR2 is FYNNEI. The V end lost 9 bases, the J end lost 6 bases, and 15 bases lay between the germline ends. This CDR3 is 13 amino acids long. CDR3 sequence reads: CASRNDPLNEQFF. CDR3 DNA: TGTGCCAGTCGAAATGATCCTCTCAATGAGCAGTTCTTC.

The chain employs TRBV4-1 and TRBJ2-1, with 8 bases that match TRBD1. The V segment lost 3 bases and the J segment 4 bases; nucleotides outside the gene matches: 5. Germline V lookup: CDR1 MGHRA, CDR2 YSYEKL. The CDR3 has 15 residues. CDR3 region: CASSQDGQGYNEQFF. The CDR3 region has the DNA TGCGCCAGCAGCCAGGACGGACAGGGTTACAATGAGCAGTTCTTC.

This chain uses TRBV7-3 with TRBJ2-5; no firm D call. With 2 bases removed from V and 5 bases from J, the gap between germline ends came to 15 bases. The germline gives CDR1 SGHTA, CDR2 FQGTGA. The length of the CDR3 is 15 residues. This CDR3 is CASSLELRLGETQYF. CDR3 coding DNA: TGTGCCAGCAGCTTAGAACTTCGCCTTGGGGAGACCCAGTACTTC.

The chain uses TRBV6-4 and TRBJ1-6; 7 bases map to TRBD1. CDR1 and CDR2 (germline): MRHNA, SNTAGT. The CDR3 runs to 15 residues. With V trimmed by 6 bases and J by 0 bases, 2 bases remained unmatched. The DNA for the CDR3 is TGTGCCAGCAGCCGGGACAGCTCCTATAATTCACCCCTCCACTTT. The encoded protein is CASSRDSSYNSPLHF.

The rearrangement links TRBV28 to TRBJ1-3, with 9 positions matching TRBD1. V shed 3 bases, J shed 2 bases, and the junction held 5 bases outside the gene matches. Looked up from germline, CDR1 is MDHEN and CDR2 is SYDVKM. The CDR3 runs to 16 residues. This chain's CDR3 is CASSLSTGGTGNTIYF. CDR3 nucleotides: TGTGCCAGCAGTTTGTCCACAGGGGGCACTGGAAACACCATATATTTT.

The V gene is TRBV19, the J gene TRBJ1-1; 7 nucleotides agree with TRBD1. The germline gives CDR1 LNHDA, CDR2 SQIVND (reference sequence). With V trimmed by 9 bases and J by 0 bases, 7 bases remained unmatched. This CDR3 contains 14 residues. CDR3 loop: CASQSTGLNTEAFF. CDR3 DNA: TGTGCCAGCCAATCGACAGGGCTGAACACTGAAGCTTTCTTT.

DNA of the CDR3: TGTGCCAGCAGCCCAGTGGGGGAGCGGGAGCAGTTCTTC. Its translation: CASSPVGEREQFF. The chain has TRBV11-2 and TRBJ2-1; D is tentatively TRBD1 or TRBD2 (5 bases each). Germline values: CDR1 SGHAT, CDR2 FQNNGV. The CDR3 is 13 residues long. Trimming removed 5 bases from V and 10 bases from J, with 15 bases in between.

This clone was seen once. The V call is TRBV11-2, the J call TRBJ2-6, with 9 positions matching TRBD1. Germline-derived CDR1 and CDR2 are SGHAT and FQNNGV. Trimming at V came to 5 bases and at J to 0 bases, leaving 2 bases not matched to a gene. The CDR3 has 16 residues. The CDR3 reads CASSRDRVSGANVLTF. The CDR3 bases are TGTGCCAGCAGCCGGGACAGGGTCTCTGGGGCCAACGTCCTGACTTTC.

The gene calls are TRBV24-1 and TRBJ1-5; 7 positions match TRBD1. The germline CDR1 and CDR2 sequences are KGHDR and SFDVKD. This CDR3 is built from 14 residues. After removal of 4 bases from V and 7 bases from J, the junction contained 6 bases not matched to a gene. CDR3 nucleotide sequence: TGTGCCACCAGTGAATCCAGGGGGGGCCAGCCCCAGCATTTT. Translating it yields CATSESRGGQPQHF.

The chain combines TRBV28 with TRBJ1-5, with TRBD1 as a possible D gene (5 bases). Per germline, CDR1 MDHEN and CDR2 SYDVKM. The V gene lost 7 bases and the J gene lost 2 bases, with 9 bases spanning the gap. The CDR3 loop spans 13 amino acids. The CDR3 loop reads CASKDTGNQPQHF. Written as DNA, the CDR3 is TGTGCCAGCAAGGACACAGGCAATCAGCCCCAGCATTTT.

J is TRBJ2-5 and V is TRBV7-9; 11 positions agree with TRBD1. The CDR3 runs to 16 residues. Germline V gene data show CDR1 as SEHNR and CDR2 as FQNEAQ (reference sequence). V was clipped by 5 bases and J by 5 bases; unmatched bases: 10. Here the CDR3 DNA reads TGTGCCAGCAGCCCTGAGGGGACAGGGGGACGGGAGACCCAGTACTTC. Amino acid sequence: CASSPEGTGGRETQYF.

The chain joins TRBV6-5 to TRBJ2-5; 13 nucleotides agree with TRBD2. The CDR3 has 15 amino acids. Looked up from germline, CDR1 is MNHEY and CDR2 is SVGAGI. J lost 5 bases, V lost 6 bases, and 6 bases had no gene match. CDR3 loop: CASREPGLAGETQYF. DNA of the CDR3: TGTGCCAGCAGGGAGCCGGGACTAGCGGGGGAGACCCAGTACTTC.

Only one count was recorded for this clone. The chain combines TRBV12-5 with TRBJ2-1, with 8 bases lining up with TRBD2. This CDR3 is built from 16 residues. Germline trimming cut 3 bases from V and 8 bases from J; bases unmatched to any gene: 12. CDR1 is LGHNT, CDR2 FRNRAP, per germline. The CDR3 loop reads CASGLITGRASDEQFF. The CDR3 nucleotides read TGTGCTAGTGGTTTAATCACCGGGAGGGCCAGCGATGAGCAGTTCTTC.

This CDR3 is CASSLKGAIVTEAFF. Here the CDR3 DNA reads TGTGCCAGCAGTTTAAAGGGGGCAATAGTCACTGAAGCTTTCTTT. The genes are TRBV28 and TRBJ1-1; 7 nucleotides align to TRBD1. Per the germline V gene, CDR1 is MDHEN and CDR2 is SYDVKM. After removal of 2 bases from V and 4 bases from J, the junction contained 7 bases not matched to a gene. The CDR3 has 15 residues.

This clone occurred once. This chain links TRBV7-9 with TRBJ2-2; D might be TRBD2 (5 bases). Germline V CDR1 and CDR2: SEHNR, FQNEAQ (reference sequence). The CDR3 totals 15 residues. Between the trimmed V and J ends, which lost 5 bases and 0 bases, there was a span of 10 bases. The CDR3 DNA reads as TGTGCCAGCAGCCCGGGGTTCGCGAACACCGGGGAGCTGTTTTTT. Protein sequence: CASSPGFANTGELFF.

V gene TRBV7-6 combines with J gene TRBJ2-7, with D possibly matching TRBD2 (6 bases). Trimming took 1 base from V and 3 from J, leaving 19 bases between them. This CDR3 is built from 17 residues. Germline V lookup: CDR1 SGHVS, CDR2 FNYEAQ. In DNA form, the CDR3 reads TGTGCCAGCAGCTTAGGTGCGTCCGGGGGACCGATCTACGAGCAGTACTTC. Its translation is CASSLGASGGPIYEQYF.

The chain carries TRBV19 and TRBJ2-3; D not resolved. CDR1 and CDR2 (germline): LNHDA, SQIVND (reference sequence). V dropped 2 bases and J dropped 1 base, with 10 bases sitting between them. The CDR3 has 15 amino acids. This CDR3 is CASSIRSSGTDTQYF. CDR3 sequence (DNA): TGTGCCAGTAGTATACGAAGTTCCGGCACAGATACGCAGTATTTT.

The chain carries TRBV25-1 and TRBJ1-1; D call uncertain. Trimming cost V 1 base and J 0 bases, with 9 bases left between them. The CDR3 extends over 15 amino acids. Germline CDR1 is MGHDK and CDR2 is SYGVNS. CDR3 bases: TGTGCCAGCAGTGAATCGCTGGGGATGAACACTGAAGCTTTCTTT. As protein: CASSESLGMNTEAFF.

The chain joins TRBV19 to TRBJ2-2; no firm D call. Trimming took 6 bases from V and 5 from J, leaving 16 bases between them. This CDR3 contains 15 residues. The germline CDR1 and CDR2 sequences are LNHDA and SQIVND (reference sequence). The CDR3 bases are TGTGCCAGTAGGCCTCAATCTCTTGGGACCGGGGAGCTGTTTTTT. This codes for CASRPQSLGTGELFF.

The V gene is TRBV28, the J gene TRBJ2-5; weak D call: TRBD1 (6 bases). The V and J ends lost 6 bases and 5 bases respectively, with 13 bases between them. The CDR3 spans 13 residues. Germline V gene sequence: CDR1 MDHEN, CDR2 SYDVKM. CDR3 loop: CASSFTGLETQYF. As DNA, the CDR3 is TGTGCCAGCAGCTTCACAGGGTTGGAGACCCAGTACTTC.